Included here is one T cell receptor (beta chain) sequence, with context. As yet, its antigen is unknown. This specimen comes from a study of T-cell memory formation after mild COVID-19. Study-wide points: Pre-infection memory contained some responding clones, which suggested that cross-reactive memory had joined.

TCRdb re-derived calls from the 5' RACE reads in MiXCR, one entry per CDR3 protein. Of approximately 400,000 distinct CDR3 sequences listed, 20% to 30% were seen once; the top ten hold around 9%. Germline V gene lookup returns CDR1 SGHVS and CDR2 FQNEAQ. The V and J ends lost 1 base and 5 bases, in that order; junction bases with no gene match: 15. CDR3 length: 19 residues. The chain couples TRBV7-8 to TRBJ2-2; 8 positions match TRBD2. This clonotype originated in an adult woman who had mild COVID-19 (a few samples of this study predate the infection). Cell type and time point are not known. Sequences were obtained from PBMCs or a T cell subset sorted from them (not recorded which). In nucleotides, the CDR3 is TGTGCCAGCAGCTTAGATCCCGGTTGGGCGGGAGGCAGAACCGGGGAGCTGTTTTTT. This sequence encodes CASSLDPGWAGGRTGELFF.